Below are 21 T cell receptor beta chains sequenced from a single sample in a study of Ad26.COV2.S vaccination and SARS-CoV-2 variants. Method: immunoSEQ multiplex PCR; TCRdb's copy keeps in-frame clones and lacks some. The sample shows hundreds of thousands of clones, around 92% of them seen only once. Noted treatment: around 19 received Ad26.COV2.S at low or high dose, single or two shots; roughly 5 received placebo; per-sample allocation not given. Samples came from day 63 after the first vaccine or placebo injection. The sample in question was peripheral blood, obtained in a trial of Ad26.COV2.S vaccine versus placebo. These TCRs come from a person aged 18-65 years who received the Ad26.COV2.S COVID-19 vaccine or a placebo.

The V and J genes are TRBV5-6 and TRBJ2-3; D remains unclear. Trimming removed 7 bases from V and 1 base from J, with 7 bases in between. There are 12 residues in the CDR3. Germline V gives CDR1 SGHDT, CDR2 YYEEEE. CDR3 residues: CASVHRTDTQYF. The CDR3 bases are TGTGCCAGCGTCCACCGCACAGATACGCAGTATTTT.

The V call is TRBV3-1 (or the pseudogene TRBV3-2), the J call TRBJ1-6, with D perhaps matching TRBD1 (5 bases). The V gene's germline CDR1 is LGHDT and CDR2 YNNKEL (reference sequence). V shed 0 bases and J shed 0 bases, with 12 bases lying between them. The CDR3 covers 18 residues. The chain's CDR3 is CASSQDRAASSYNSPLHF. CDR3 nucleotides: TGTGCCAGCAGCCAAGACAGGGCGGCCAGCTCCTATAATTCACCCCTCCACTTT.

V is TRBV7-9 and J is TRBJ1-5; D perhaps matches TRBD1 (6 bases). Germline V gene data show CDR1 as SEHNR and CDR2 as FQNEAQ (reference sequence). Between the trimmed V and J ends, which lost 5 bases and 4 bases, there was a span of 12 bases. The length of the CDR3 is 14 residues. The CDR3 nucleotides read TGTGCCAGCAGCGCGGGGACATTTAATCAGCCCCAGCATTTT. This translates into CASSAGTFNQPQHF.

The CDR3 DNA reads TGTGCCAGCACCCCGGACAGTTTTTACATTCAGTACTTC. It is translated as CASTPDSFYIQYF. J is TRBJ2-4 and V is TRBV6-5, with D maybe TRBD1 (6 bases). This CDR3 contains 13 residues. CDR1 is MNHEY and CDR2 is SVGAGI in the germline V gene. The ends were cut back, 7 bases at V and 8 bases at J, with 15 bases in the middle.

The chain uses TRBV19 and TRBJ2-6, with D possibly being TRBD1 (5 bases). V was cut by 2 bases and J by 0 bases, with 11 bases left in between. Looked up from germline, CDR1 is LNHDA and CDR2 is SQIVND (reference sequence). CDR3 length: 17 residues. CDR3 in DNA: TGTGCCAGTAGTATATGGGGCACAGGCTCTGGGGCCAACGTCCTGACTTTC. Protein sequence: CASSIWGTGSGANVLTF.

The chain couples TRBV5-4 to TRBJ2-5; D not resolved. V lost 0 bases, J lost 3 bases, and 6 bases lay in between. The CDR3 length is 13 residues. CDR1 SGHNT and CDR2 YYREEE come from the germline V gene (reference sequence). The DNA for the CDR3 is TGTGCCAGCAGCTTGGACTTCGAAGAGACCCAGTACTTC. Its protein product is CASSLDFEETQYF. The full variable domain, in which reference TRBV5-4 and TRBJ2-5 provide the parts outside the CDR3, is ETGVTQSPTHLIKTRGQQVTLRCSSQSGHNTVSWYQQALGQGPQFIFQYYREEENGRGNFPPRFSGLQFPNYSSELNVNALELDDSALYLCASSLDFEETQYFGPGTRLLVL.

The chain is built from TRBV12-3 or TRBV12-4 and TRBJ1-1, with D hard to call. The CDR3 runs to 13 residues. V lost 4 bases and J 10 bases, leaving 16 bases between the germline ends. DNA of the CDR3: TGTGCCAGCAGTTCCCGTTTTGGAGGGTCAGCTTTCTTT. It encodes CASSSRFGGSAFF.

This clone showed up just once. V and J are TRBV6-5 and TRBJ2-2; TRBD1 matches 9 bases. V lost 5 bases and J lost 7; bases outside the gene matches: 8. The CDR3 covers 15 residues. Germline V gene sequence: CDR1 MNHEY, CDR2 SVGAGI. The CDR3 is CASSPGDRDRGELFF. CDR3 nucleotide sequence: TGTGCCAGCAGTCCGGGGGACAGGGATCGCGGGGAGCTGTTTTTT.

The rearrangement uses TRBV2 and TRBJ2-2; the D gene could be TRBD1 or TRBD2 (5 bases each). The CDR3 totals 13 residues. The germline V gene encodes CDR1 SNHLY and CDR2 FYNNEI. As DNA, the CDR3 is TGTGCGGGCGGCCGGGACCGCACCGGGGAGCTGTTTTTT. The encoded protein is CAGGRDRTGELFF.

The rearrangement joins TRBV5-1 to TRBJ2-7; D unresolved. The CDR3 is 13 residues long. V was trimmed by 2 bases and J by 9 bases, leaving 15 bases between them. Germline V gives CDR1 SGHRS, CDR2 YFSETQ. The CDR3 sequence is CASSFEPQAVQYF. For the CDR3, the DNA is TGCGCCAGCAGCTTCGAGCCCCAGGCAGTGCAGTACTTC.

CDR3: CATSDPRRWETQYF. For the CDR3, the DNA is TGTGCCACCAGTGATCCCCGGCGGTGGGAGACCCAGTACTTC. The chain links TRBV24-1 to TRBJ2-5; D is unclear. The CDR3 runs 14 residues. Trimming took off 3 bases at V and 5 bases at J, with 12 bases between the two ends. Germline CDR1 reads KGHDR; CDR2 reads SFDVKD.

The genes are TRBV6-2 or TRBV6-3 and TRBJ2-3; 9 bases agree with TRBD2. V was clipped by 2 bases and J by 7 bases; unmatched bases: 13. Germline V gives CDR1 MNHEY, CDR2 SVGEGT. This CDR3 spans 17 amino acids. The CDR3 DNA sequence: TGTGCCAGCAGTTACCCCGGCGGTGCGGGGGGGCCTCATACGCAGTATTTT. Protein product: CASSYPGGAGGPHTQYF.

V usage is TRBV19 and J usage is TRBJ1-2; possible D gene TRBD1, 6 bases. Trimming cost V 6 bases and J 4 bases, with 12 bases left between them. The CDR3 spans 13 residues. Germline CDR1 reads LNHDA; CDR2 reads SQIVND (reference sequence). This CDR3 reads CASRRGLAYGYTF. For the CDR3, the DNA is TGTGCCAGTAGGAGGGGGTTGGCCTATGGCTACACCTTC.

The chain carries TRBV30 and TRBJ2-3; possible D gene TRBD2, 7 bases. Looked up from germline, CDR1 is GTSNPN and CDR2 is SVGIG (reference sequence). This CDR3 region has 17 residues. The germline V and J ends were trimmed by 2 bases and 6 bases, with 24 bases remaining between them. CDR3 sequence: CAWSPRPNGGPSDTQYF. CDR3 DNA sequence: TGTGCCTGGAGTCCTAGGCCCAACGGGGGGCCATCCGATACGCAGTATTTT.

The V gene is TRBV4-1, the J gene TRBJ2-7; D remains ambiguous. With 4 bases removed from V and 2 bases from J, the gap between germline ends came to 15 bases. CDR3 size: 15 residues. Germline V gives CDR1 MGHRA, CDR2 YSYEKL. CDR3 amino acids: CASSPSVGLPYEQYF. The CDR3 region has the DNA TGCGCCAGCAGCCCCTCGGTTGGTCTACCCTACGAGCAGTACTTC.

This clone was seen just once. The J gene is TRBJ2-3, the V gene TRBV24-1; D remains ambiguous. V was pared by 4 bases and J by 6 bases, with 16 bases between. The germline V gene encodes CDR1 KGHDR and CDR2 SFDVKD. The CDR3 runs to 15 residues. The CDR3 DNA sequence: TGTGCCACCAGTGACACACGCGACCGGCGGGATACGCAGTATTTT. Translated: CATSDTRDRRDTQYF.

The V and J genes are TRBV25-1 and TRBJ2-2; 7 bases match TRBD1. Germline CDR1 reads MGHDK; CDR2 reads SYGVNS. The CDR3 totals 16 residues. V lost 5 bases and J lost 4; bases outside the gene matches: 10. The CDR3 DNA sequence: TGTGCCAGCAGTCTTCGACAGGGTATTGCCACCGGGGAGCTGTTTTTT. Protein: CASSLRQGIATGELFF. Using reference TRBV25-1 and TRBJ2-2 for the parts outside the CDR3, the full variable domain is EADIYQTPRYLVIGTGKKITLECSQTMGHDKMYWYQQDPGMELHLIHYSYGVNSTEKGDLSSESTVSRIRTEHFPLTLESARPSHTSQYLCASSLRQGIATGELFFGEGSRLTVL.

This chain connects TRBV5-4 to TRBJ1-4; TRBD1 matches at 7 bases. The V gene end was trimmed by 4 bases and the J gene end by 6 bases; junction bases not matched to a gene: 6. The CDR3 extends over 14 amino acids. CDR1 is SGHNT, CDR2 YYREEE, per germline (reference sequence). The CDR3 DNA follows: TGTGCCAGCAGCGCTGACAGGGCTCATGAAAAACTGTTTTTT. Translation gives CASSADRAHEKLFF.

DNA for the CDR3: TGTGCCAGCAGCGAGTCGGGACAGGGGAATTCACCCCTCCACTTT. Its protein is CASSESGQGNSPLHF. This chain links TRBV9 with TRBJ1-6; 10 nucleotides match TRBD1. The germline V gene has CDR1 SGDLS and CDR2 YYNGEE. CDR3 length equals 15 residues. With 3 bases clipped from V and 7 bases from J, the junction kept 4 bases outside the gene matches.

The V gene is TRBV10-3, the J gene TRBJ1-3; D gene unclear. V lost 0 bases and J lost 4, with 10 bases in between. Germline V gives CDR1 ENHRY, CDR2 SYGVKD. The CDR3 is made up of 15 amino acids. This chain's CDR3 is CAISESRDPGNTIYF. The CDR3 nucleotides are TGTGCCATCAGTGAGTCTAGGGATCCCGGAAACACCATATATTTT.

The chain carries TRBV5-1 and TRBJ1-1, with 9 bases matching TRBD1. This CDR3 is built from 13 residues. J gave up 11 bases and V 2 bases, and 7 bases lay outside the gene matches. CDR1 is SGHRS, CDR2 YFSETQ, per germline. The CDR3, as DNA: TGCGCCAGCAGCTTAACAGGGGGCGAAGGGGCTTTCTTT. This sequence encodes CASSLTGGEGAFF.